The 20 T cell receptor beta chains listed next were all sequenced from one sample in a study of T cells of healthy individuals. Via MiXCR, TCRdb re-called the 5' RACE reads, giving one row per CDR3 protein. The table lists around 63,000 distinct CDR3 sequences, about a sixth of them singletons. All receptors derive from a human donor in good health.

Points on this clonotype: A clone one base away is much larger, so this may be a read error. The V and J genes are TRBV29-1 and TRBJ2-7, with 11 bases identical to TRBD2. The V gene's germline CDR1 is SQVTM and CDR2 ANQGSEA. With V trimmed by 4 bases and J by 6 bases, 8 bases remained unmatched. This CDR3 is 14 amino acids long. CDR3 in amino acids: CSVAETSGDCEQYF. CDR3 sequence (DNA): TGCAGCGTTGCAGAGACTAGCGGGGACTGCGAGCAGTACTTC.

This clonotype was seen only a few times. The chain employs TRBV29-1 and TRBJ2-3, with 9 bases identical to TRBD2. CDR3 length: 17 amino acids. V lost 0 bases, J lost 5 bases, and 12 bases stayed unmatched. Per the germline V gene, CDR1 is SQVTM and CDR2 is ANQGSEA. The CDR3 nucleotides read TGCAGCGTTGAAGATCCCCGTCTAGCGGGGTCTGAAGATACGCAGTATTTT. This codes for CSVEDPRLAGSEDTQYF.

V is TRBV20-1 and J is TRBJ2-7; 7 nucleotides align to TRBD1. The junction had 7 bases not matched to a gene; V was cut back by 3 bases and J by 2 bases. The CDR3 spans 14 residues. Per germline, CDR1 DFQATT and CDR2 SNEGSKA (reference sequence). CDR3 sequence: CSASYWDRTYEQYF. In DNA, the CDR3 is TGCAGTGCTAGCTATTGGGACAGAACCTACGAGCAGTACTTC.

This chain links TRBV5-1 with TRBJ2-6; 9 positions agree with TRBD1. The CDR3 spans 18 residues. Germline V gene sequence: CDR1 SGHRS, CDR2 YFSETQ. Trimming removed 0 bases from V and 3 bases from J; junction bases left unmatched: 7. The chain's CDR3 is CASSLVLTGGYGANVLTF. DNA of the CDR3: TGCGCCAGCAGCTTGGTTCTTACAGGGGGCTATGGGGCCAACGTCCTGACTTTC.

This clonotype occurred many times. V is TRBV27 and J is TRBJ1-5; D is uncertain. Germline lookup yields CDR1 MNHEY and CDR2 SMNVEV (reference sequence). This CDR3 has 16 amino acids. The V gene lost 3 bases and the J gene lost 8 bases, with 20 bases spanning the gap. CDR3 in DNA: TGTGCCAGCAGTTTTCCCCCCCGGACCGTGGGTAAGCCCCAGCATTTT. This translates into CASSFPPRTVGKPQHF.

The rearrangement joins TRBV3-1 to TRBJ2-7, with 11 bases lining up with TRBD2. The CDR3 has 14 amino acids. Germline CDR1 and CDR2: LGHDT and YNNKEL (reference sequence). The V segment lost 6 bases and the J segment 7 bases; nucleotides outside the gene matches: 8. CDR3 in DNA: TGTGCCAGCAGGCAACTAGCGGGAGTGGGTGAGCAGTACTTC. This gives the protein CASRQLAGVGEQYF.

This chain links TRBV14 with TRBJ1-6; D might be TRBD1 (5 bases). Per germline, CDR1 SGHDN and CDR2 FVKESK. The CDR3 has 14 residues. V shed 4 bases and J shed 9 bases, with 13 bases lying between them. The CDR3 spells CASSPFQGGSPLHF. CDR3 nucleotides: TGTGCCAGCAGCCCCTTCCAGGGCGGTTCACCCCTCCACTTT.

This chain uses TRBV6-1 with TRBJ2-1; D may be TRBD1 (6 bases). The CDR3 runs to 14 residues. CDR1 is MNHNS, CDR2 SASEGT, per germline. Trimming took off 4 bases at V and 14 bases at J, with 21 bases between the two ends. CDR3 sequence: CASSVEGQSSGKFF. The CDR3 region has the DNA TGTGCCAGCAGTGTTGAAGGACAGTCCTCCGGGAAGTTCTTC.

This chain uses TRBV6-6 with TRBJ2-6; no reliable D call. Trimming took off 6 bases at V and 1 base at J, with 13 bases between the two ends. Germline loops: CDR1 MNHNY, CDR2 SVGAGI (reference sequence). CDR3 length: 16 residues. This CDR3 is CASSLRFDSGANVLTF. As DNA, the CDR3 is TGTGCCAGCAGCCTGAGGTTCGATTCTGGGGCCAACGTCCTGACTTTC.

The chain couples TRBV20-1 to TRBJ2-1, with TRBD2 identical over 7 bases. Germline trimming cut 6 bases from V and 4 bases from J; bases unmatched to any gene: 9. CDR3 size: 14 residues. Germline CDR1 is DFQATT and CDR2 is SNEGSKA (reference sequence). CDR3 coding DNA: TGCAGTGCCCCCGGGGGGAGCCGTTACAATGAGCAGTTCTTC. Translation gives CSAPGGSRYNEQFF.

CDR3 DNA sequence: TGCGCCAGCAGTGATCAGCGGGGGGCGGGGTACAATGAGCAGTTCTTC. This sequence encodes CASSDQRGAGYNEQFF. The rearrangement joins TRBV10-2 to TRBJ2-1; 9 bases match TRBD2. V lost 3 bases to trimming and J lost 4 bases; unmatched junction nucleotides: 7. The CDR3 extends over 16 amino acids. Looked up from germline, CDR1 is WSHSY and CDR2 is SAAADI.

J is TRBJ1-4 and V is TRBV5-1; 7 bases line up with TRBD1. The germline gives CDR1 SGHRS, CDR2 YFSETQ. V trimming: 4 bases; J trimming: 3 bases; junction bases outside the gene matches: 6. The CDR3 runs 15 residues. The CDR3 bases are TGCGCCAGCAGCCAAACAGGGGAATCTAATGAAAAACTGTTTTTT. This encodes CASSQTGESNEKLFF.

This clonotype has a count of ten or more. For the CDR3, the DNA is TGCAGCGTGGCCCCCGGGACGACTGAAGCTTTCTTT. The encoded protein is CSVAPGTTEAFF. The J gene is TRBJ1-1, the V gene TRBV29-1, with a possible D match to TRBD1 (5 bases). The V gene lost 6 bases and the J gene lost 5 bases, with 13 bases spanning the gap. The CDR3 contains 12 residues. Per the germline V gene, CDR1 is SQVTM and CDR2 is ANQGSEA.

The J gene is TRBJ2-3, the V gene TRBV9; 10 bases fit TRBD1. The germline V gene encodes CDR1 SGDLS and CDR2 YYNGEE. The V gene end was trimmed by 3 bases and the J gene end by 6 bases; junction bases not matched to a gene: 4. The length of the CDR3 is 14 residues. DNA of the CDR3: TGTGCCAGCAGCGACGGGACAGGGGAGGATACGCAGTATTTT. It codes for CASSDGTGEDTQYF.

This clonotype was seen a handful of times. The V call is TRBV30, the J call TRBJ1-3; a weak D match, TRBD1 (5 bases). Trimming shortened V by 3 bases and J by 3 bases, and 18 bases separated the two germline ends. The CDR3 is 16 amino acids. Germline CDR1 is GTSNPN and CDR2 is SVGIG (reference sequence). This CDR3 reads CAWSGVSQGNGNTIYF. The CDR3 region has the DNA TGTGCCTGGAGCGGGGTTTCGCAGGGAAATGGAAACACCATATATTTT.

With regard to this clonotype: A read error is possible here, since a much larger clone lies one base away. The rearrangement joins TRBV4-1 to TRBJ1-5; D call uncertain. This CDR3 is 15 amino acids long. CDR1 and CDR2 (germline): MGHRA, YSYEKL. As DNA, the CDR3 is TGCGCCAACAGCCAAGCGAAGGGATGGAATCAGCCCCAGCATTTT. This sequence encodes CANSQAKGWNQPQHF.

The chain employs TRBV5-1 and TRBJ2-5, with no clear D. This CDR3 has 12 amino acids. The germline V and J ends were trimmed by 0 bases and 4 bases, with 4 bases remaining between them. The germline V gene encodes CDR1 SGHRS and CDR2 YFSETQ. The CDR3 reads CASSLAGETQYF. Here the CDR3 DNA reads TGCGCCAGCAGCTTGGCCGGAGAGACCCAGTACTTC.

The genes are TRBV11-1 and TRBJ2-7; weak D call: TRBD2 (6 bases). Trimming shortened V by 6 bases and J by 2 bases, and 17 bases separated the two germline ends. Germline loops: CDR1 SGHAT, CDR2 FQDESV (reference sequence). The CDR3 consists of 15 residues. CDR3 in DNA: TGTGCCAGCAGGGATAGGACTAAGCCCCCCTACGAGCAGTACTTC. Residues: CASRDRTKPPYEQYF.

This chain connects TRBV10-3 to TRBJ2-1, with TRBD1 matching 11 bases. Unmatched junction bases numbered 6, after V lost 6 bases and J lost 8 bases. The germline V gene has CDR1 ENHRY and CDR2 SYGVKD. The CDR3 loop spans 14 amino acids. The CDR3 DNA reads as TGTGCCATCAGAGTGGGGACAGGGGGGCATGAGCAGTTCTTC. It translates to CAIRVGTGGHEQFF.

This clonotype was found many times. This chain connects TRBV7-7 to TRBJ2-3; D call uncertain. This CDR3 spans 12 amino acids. Looked up from germline, CDR1 is SSHAT and CDR2 is FNYEAQ (reference sequence). Trimming cost V 5 bases and J 3 bases, with 6 bases left between them. This CDR3 reads CASSRLTDTQYF. CDR3 nucleotides: TGTGCCAGCAGCAGATTAACAGATACGCAGTATTTT.